This entry lists 6 T cell receptor beta chains sequenced from one sample in a study of radiotherapy plus CTLA-4 blockade in lung cancer. The assay was immunoSEQ multiplex PCR, and TCRdb's table has in-frame clones only and misses some. Of tens of thousands of clones listed, 79% are singletons. The sequencing used peripheral blood, collected from a patient treated with radiotherapy plus ipilimumab. The receptors come from a human donor with non-small cell lung cancer who had a complete response to radiotherapy plus ipilimumab.

The chain couples TRBV10-3 to TRBJ1-2; TRBD1 agrees at 8 bases. Germline CDR1 is ENHRY and CDR2 is SYGVKD. The CDR3 loop spans 14 amino acids. Germline trimming cut 4 bases from V and 7 bases from J; bases unmatched to any gene: 8. This CDR3 is CAISAGQGTSGYTF. In DNA form, the CDR3 reads TGTGCCATCAGTGCCGGACAGGGAACCTCTGGCTACACCTTC.

The chain links TRBV9 to TRBJ2-3; D gene unclear. V lost 0 bases, J lost 4 bases, and 3 bases lay in between. From germline, CDR1 is SGDLS and CDR2 YYNGEE. The CDR3 totals 12 residues. CDR3 sequence (DNA): TGTGCCAGCAGCGTAGGCTCAGATACGCAGTATTTT. This encodes CASSVGSDTQYF.

This clone occurred a few times. V is TRBV6-6 and J is TRBJ2-5; 7 nucleotides align to TRBD1. The CDR3 sequence is 15 residues long. Per germline, CDR1 MNHNY and CDR2 SVGAGI (reference sequence). Unmatched junction bases numbered 13, after V lost 7 bases and J lost 5 bases. CDR3 nucleotide sequence: TGTGCCAGCACAGGGACAGTAATCGCCAAGGAGACCCAGTACTTC. Translating gives CASTGTVIAKETQYF.

The V gene is TRBV6-5, the J gene TRBJ2-7, with D perhaps TRBD1 or TRBD2 (5 bases each). Germline-derived CDR1 and CDR2 are MNHEY and SVGAGI. V was cut by 2 bases and J by 10 bases, with 9 bases left in between. The length of the CDR3 is 11 residues. Here the CDR3 reads CASSYGGVQYV. The CDR3 DNA reads as TGTGCCAGCAGTTACGGGGGAGTTCAGTACGTC.

The chain employs TRBV30 and TRBJ1-4, with a weak D call TRBD1 (5 bases). The germline V gene has CDR1 GTSNPN and CDR2 SVGIG (reference sequence). This CDR3 is built from 12 residues. Trimming took 1 base from V and 10 from J, leaving 10 bases between them. CDR3 nucleotides: TGTGCCTGGAGTGGGGGGGAGGGAAAACTGTTTTTT. Translation: CAWSGGEGKLFF.

The V call is TRBV28, the J call TRBJ1-1, with D perhaps TRBD1 (5 bases). CDR1 MDHEN and CDR2 SYDVKM come from the germline V gene. Trimming took off 8 bases at V and 0 bases at J, with 13 bases between the two ends. The CDR3 is 14 amino acids. CDR3 bases: TGTGCCAGCCTCTCTTCGGGGGTGAACACTGAAGCTTTCTTT. It specifies CASLSSGVNTEAFF.